The T cell receptor beta chain under discussion was sequenced for a study of PD-L1 blockade in urothelial cancer. Profiling relied on immunoSEQ multiplex PCR, and the TCRdb table lists in-frame clones only, not all of them. The data show about 87,000 clones, 84% seen once. Per germline, CDR1 MRHNA and CDR2 SNTAGT. The CDR3 is 13 residues long. V was cut by 6 bases and J by 7 bases, with 12 bases left in between. Documented time point: pretreatment peripheral blood. The receptor's source is a man aged 60-69 years with urothelial cancer. The chain carries TRBV6-4 and TRBJ2-2; possible D gene TRBD1, 5 bases. The material was PBMCs, obtained around atezolizumab (anti-PD-L1) treatment. The CDR3 bases are TGTGCCAGCAGATCTCAGGGCGGCGGGGAGCTGTTTTTT. It specifies CASRSQGGGELFF.